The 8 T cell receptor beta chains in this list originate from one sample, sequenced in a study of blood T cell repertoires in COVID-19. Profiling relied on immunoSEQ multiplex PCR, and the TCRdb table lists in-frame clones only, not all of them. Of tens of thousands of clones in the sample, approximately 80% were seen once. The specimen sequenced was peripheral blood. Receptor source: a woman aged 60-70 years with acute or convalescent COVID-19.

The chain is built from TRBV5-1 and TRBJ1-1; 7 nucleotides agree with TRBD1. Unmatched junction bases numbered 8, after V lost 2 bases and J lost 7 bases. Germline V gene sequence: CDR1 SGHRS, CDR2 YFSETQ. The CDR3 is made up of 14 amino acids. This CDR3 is CASSLKGAEVEAFF. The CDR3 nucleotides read TGCGCCAGCAGCTTAAAGGGGGCGGAGGTTGAAGCTTTCTTT.

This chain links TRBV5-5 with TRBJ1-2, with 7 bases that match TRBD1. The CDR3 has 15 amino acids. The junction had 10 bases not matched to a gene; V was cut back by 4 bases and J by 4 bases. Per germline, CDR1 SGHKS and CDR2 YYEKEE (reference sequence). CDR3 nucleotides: TGTGCCAGCAGCCTAGTGAGGCAGGGGGGCTATGGCTACACCTTC. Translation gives CASSLVRQGGYGYTF.

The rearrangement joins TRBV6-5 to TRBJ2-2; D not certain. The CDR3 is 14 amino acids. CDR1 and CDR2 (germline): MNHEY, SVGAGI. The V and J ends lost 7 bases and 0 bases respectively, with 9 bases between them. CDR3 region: CASTRTANTGELFF. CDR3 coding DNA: TGTGCCAGCACGCGTACCGCGAACACCGGGGAGCTGTTTTTT.

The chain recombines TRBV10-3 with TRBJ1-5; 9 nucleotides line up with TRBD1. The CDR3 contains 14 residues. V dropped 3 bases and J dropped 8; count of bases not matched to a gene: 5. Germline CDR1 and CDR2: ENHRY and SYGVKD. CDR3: CAISDDRGYEPQHF. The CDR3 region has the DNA TGTGCCATCAGTGACGACAGGGGGTATGAGCCCCAGCATTTT.

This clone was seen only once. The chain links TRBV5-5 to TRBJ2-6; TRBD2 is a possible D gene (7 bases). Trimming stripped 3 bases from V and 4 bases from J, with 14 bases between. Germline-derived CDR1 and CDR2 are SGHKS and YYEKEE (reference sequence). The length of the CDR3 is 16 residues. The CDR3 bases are TGTGCCAGCAGCTGGGGGGGGGCGCCCGGGGCCAACGTCCTGACTTTC. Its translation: CASSWGGAPGANVLTF.

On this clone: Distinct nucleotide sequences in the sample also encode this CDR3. The CDR3 protein is CASSSTGVNTEAFF. For the CDR3, the DNA is TGCGCCAGCAGCTCGACAGGGGTGAACACTGAAGCTTTCTTT. V gene TRBV5-1 combines with J gene TRBJ1-1; 8 nucleotides align to TRBD1. Trimming at V came to 3 bases and at J to 0 bases, leaving 1 base not matched to a gene. The CDR3 has 14 residues. CDR1 is SGHRS, CDR2 YFSETQ, per germline.

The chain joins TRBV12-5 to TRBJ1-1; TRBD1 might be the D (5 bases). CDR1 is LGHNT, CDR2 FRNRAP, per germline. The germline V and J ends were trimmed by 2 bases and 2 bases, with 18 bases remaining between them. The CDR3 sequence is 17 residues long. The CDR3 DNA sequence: TGTGCTAGTGGTTTGCCTCGCACCGGGGGGATCAACACTGAAGCTTTCTTT. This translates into CASGLPRTGGINTEAFF. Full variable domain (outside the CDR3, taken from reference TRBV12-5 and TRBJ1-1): DARVTQTPRHKVTEMGQEVTMRCQPILGHNTVFWYRQTMMQGLELLAYFRNRAPLDDSGMPKDRFSAEMPDATLATLKIQPSEPRDSAVYFCASGLPRTGGINTEAFFGQGTRLTVV.

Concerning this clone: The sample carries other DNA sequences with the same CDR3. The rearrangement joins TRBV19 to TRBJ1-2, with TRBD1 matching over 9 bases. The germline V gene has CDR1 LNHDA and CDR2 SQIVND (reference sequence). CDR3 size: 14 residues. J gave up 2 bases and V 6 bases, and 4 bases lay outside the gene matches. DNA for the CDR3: TGTGCCAGTAGCCCGGGACAGGGAAACTATGGCTACACCTTC. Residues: CASSPGQGNYGYTF.